The sequence of this TCR beta chain was determined in a study of response to subunit inactivated influenza vaccine. The study's findings and limits: The authors proposed limited new T cell recruitment per seasonal influenza vaccination.

Remarks on this clonotype: Antigen specificity is unknown.

The V gene's germline CDR1 is LGHDT and CDR2 YNNKEL (reference sequence). The ends lost 3 bases at V and 6 bases at J; junction bases unmatched: 4. This CDR3 region has 13 residues. TCRdb called the RT-PCR reads again in MiXCR, with one record for every CDR3 protein. Altogether around 570,000 distinct CDR3 sequences are present, 10% to 12% being singletons, with the ten largest covering around 10%. Separately, the same data were catalogued under a study of T cells expressing NK-cell markers. That publication notes: Libraries used 5'RACE template switching adding universal primer site and UMIs. Source material for TCR beta repertoires consisted of sorted CD3+CD56+NKG2C+, CD3+CD56+NKG2C- and CD3+CD56-NKG2C+ T cells. Restriction of the sorted population to alpha-beta TCR T cells was achieved in several experiments with an anti-gamma-delta TCR antibody. These clonotypes additionally ranked first within the CD3+CD56-NKG2C+ fraction of a few donors.

The sequencing used PBMCs from blood, collected on the day of vaccination. This chain links TRBV3-1 with TRBJ2-5, with 7 bases aligning to TRBD1. This sequence was found in a man between 45 and 60 years old who received an inactivated influenza vaccine. The CDR3 bases are TGTGCCAGCAGCCAGCGACAGGGCCAGACCCAGTACTTC. As protein: CASSQRQGQTQYF.